The subject of this entry is one T cell receptor beta chain. The data derive from a study of cytomegalovirus exposure and HLA in healthy donors. Clones were sequenced by immunoSEQ multiplex PCR, and TCRdb holds only the in-frame ones, with some missing. The profile shows 140,000 to 150,000 clones, about 95% of them singletons. In germline, CDR1 is SGHTA, CDR2 FQGNSA. The ends were cut back, 6 bases at V and 3 bases at J, with 15 bases in the middle. This CDR3 spans 15 amino acids. The sequence was obtained from a young man in good health and CMV-seropositive. The sample consisted of PBMCs. The gene calls are TRBV7-2 and TRBJ2-1, with D tentatively TRBD2 (6 bases). The DNA of the CDR3 is TGTGCCAGCAGTCAGGACTACCTACACTACAATGAGCAGTTCTTC. It codes for CASSQDYLHYNEQFF.